This T cell receptor (beta chain) was recovered during a study of T cells after yellow fever vaccination. Points on this clonotype: Its antigen is still unknown.

TCRdb reprocessed the 5' RACE reads via MiXCR and lists one record per CDR3 protein. The sample contains about 350,000 distinct CDR3 sequences, around 8.1% of which appear only once. Study-level results: Contamination by abundant bulk-population clonotypes could be present in FACS-sorted repertoires.

Germline V lookup: CDR1 MNHEY, CDR2 SMNVEV (reference sequence). V lost 5 bases and J lost 2, with 16 bases in between. This CDR3 has 16 residues. The origin of this receptor is a man aged 18 to 30 who received the YFV17D yellow fever vaccine. Sequenced material: PBMCs, taken more than 35 days after the first yellow fever vaccination. The genes are TRBV27 and TRBJ2-1, with D unresolved. The CDR3 DNA follows: TGTGCCAGCAGTCCACGGGCAAGGGTTCCCTACAATGAGCAGTTCTTC. Encoded protein: CASSPRARVPYNEQFF.